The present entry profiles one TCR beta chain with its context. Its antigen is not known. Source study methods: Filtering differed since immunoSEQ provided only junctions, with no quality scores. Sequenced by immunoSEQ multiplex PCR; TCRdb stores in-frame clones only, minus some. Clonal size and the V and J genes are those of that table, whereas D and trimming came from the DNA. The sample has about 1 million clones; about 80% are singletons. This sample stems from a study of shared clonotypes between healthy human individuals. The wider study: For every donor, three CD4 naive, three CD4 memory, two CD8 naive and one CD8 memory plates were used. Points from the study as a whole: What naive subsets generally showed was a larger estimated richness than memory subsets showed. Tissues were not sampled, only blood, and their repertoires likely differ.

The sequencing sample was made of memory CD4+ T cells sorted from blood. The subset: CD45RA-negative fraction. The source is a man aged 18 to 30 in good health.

CDR3 amino acids: CASSPRSGWSSYNEQFF. The CDR3 bases are TGTGCCAGCAGCCCTCGGAGCGGTTGGAGCTCCTACAATGAGCAGTTCTTC. The chain employs TRBV7-8 and TRBJ2-1; weak D call: TRBD2 (5 bases). The CDR3 contains 17 residues. Germline CDR1 reads SGHVS; CDR2 reads FQNEAQ. The ends were cut back, 5 bases at V and 0 bases at J, with 17 bases in the middle. Complete variable domain (other parts from reference TRBV7-8 and TRBJ2-1): GAGVSQSPRYKVAKRGQDVALRCDPISGHVSLFWYQQALGQGPEFLTYFQNEAQLDKSGLPSDRFFAERPEGSVSTLKIQRTQQEDSAVYLCASSPRSGWSSYNEQFFGPGTRLTVL.